This T cell receptor (beta chain) was sequenced for a study of shared clonotypes between healthy human individuals (dated by TCRdb to 2018 to 2020). A note on the overall study: A couple of women and a few men aged 18 to 49 years were included in the cohort. The study deeply sequenced blood TCR repertoires of about 5 healthy adults to estimate repertoire size and the extent of clonotype sharing between individuals. For each donor, three plates each were used for CD4 naive and CD4 memory, two plates were used for CD8 naive, and one plate was used for CD8 memory. To increase sequencing depth and limit assay-specific biases, different laboratories used diverse techniques to prepare libraries and sequence TCR repertoires. Between about 0.85 and 9.5 billion PBMCs per donor were obtained by leukapheresis. Study-level results and caveats: The genetic and exposure-history diversity represented was limited by the small number of donors. When four donors were compared, the shared fraction of clonotypes was about 5% for naive CD4, over 3% for naive CD8, 2% to 2.5% for memory CD4, and about 0.36% for memory CD8. Sampling was limited to blood, and TCR repertoires in tissue likely differ from TCR repertoires in blood. Pairwise subsampling led to the expectation that sequencing depth would affect the degree of clonotype sharing among donors. Clonotypes shared by all four sorted-subset donors showed higher generation probabilities than non-shared clonotypes. Even with the large sequencing depth, rarefaction of the sorted-subset datasets indicated that sequencing was incomplete. Naive subsets generally had larger estimated clonotype richness than memory subsets did.

TCR CDR3 regions were amplified from genomic DNA by multiplex PCR using the deep immunoSEQ assay. For each cell subset, the extracted genomic DNA was distributed evenly across all wells of several immunoSEQ 96-well plates, and each plate served as one replicate. Each replicate PCR for sorted subsets received about 200 ng genomic DNA, equal to 28,000 or so T cell genomes. Purified libraries were quantified with a Qubit 3.0 fluorometer, sized on a Bioanalyzer 2100, and re-quantified with the KAPA Library Quantification kit. Every immunoSEQ 96-well plate was sequenced on a dedicated single-read 150-cycle Illumina NextSeq 550 flow cell. The paper's data handling went like this. Because the immunoSEQ output held only junctional sequences and lacked quality scores, the filtering could not match the filtering applied to full-length reads. Sequences were annotated with PyIR, a Python wrapper for IgBLAST v1.9, and V/J genes and CDR3 were assigned using IMGT germline references. Reads were removed for weak V/J assignments (E-value above 1e-6), missing CDR3, stop codons, out-of-frame junctions, or ambiguous translated residues. V3J clonotypes were defined by identical inferred V gene, J gene, and CDR3 amino acid sequence. To compute the percentage overlap between repertoires, the number of shared unique clonotypes was divided by the size of the smaller repertoire. Richness of each repertoire was evaluated using RTK rarefaction, the Chao1 estimator, and Recon v2.1 estimates of unobserved clonotypes. OLGA was used to compute generation probabilities for all TCRbeta clonotypes that the gDNA method yielded from a few donors. TCRdb stores this immuneACCESS table with in-frame sequences only. Part of the clones is absent; in the studies checked, under half of the shortfall reflects unresolved V genes, and no reason is known for the rest. That table gives V, J and clone size, and the DNA gave D and trimming. In all, the sample holds about 2 million clones, and approximately 94% of those were seen once. Roughly 1% of the sample is taken by the ten largest.

In regard to this clone: Its target antigen remains unknown. No per-base quality is available; no much larger clone lies one base away. Other DNA sequences of this sample code for an identical CDR3.

For the CD8 naive samples, CD45RO-negative cells were positively selected for CCR7, yielding a CD45RA+CCR7+ population from which TemRA cells were excluded. Donors were healthy HIV-negative adults with no recently reported acute infections or vaccinations. Every donor was a Caucasian adult residing in Nashville, Tennessee, USA. Blood was obtained by leukapheresis, after which PBMCs were separated by Ficoll-Histopaque density gradient centrifugation and cryopreserved in liquid nitrogen vapor phase. Analytical flow cytometry was used to check the purity and quantity of every magnetically sorted T cell population. Genomic DNA was isolated from each sorted fraction and quantified by UV absorbance on a Nanodrop 2000c. The CDR3, cysteine through phenylalanine, is 14 amino acids long. Kept here is only the CDR3 DNA, which spans 42 bases and is read in frame from base 1. Based on the germline V gene, the CDR1 and CDR2 sequences are ENHRY and SYGVKD. V loses 0 bases of germline sequence and J loses 1 base, and the interval between the two ends is 6 bases.

The sequencing sample was made of naive CD8+ T cells sorted from blood. The meaning of the sample's cell subset or site label: CD45RA+CCR7+. This clonotype was sampled from a man between 18 and 35 years old in good health. The chain couples TRBV10-3 to TRBJ2-5; tentative D gene TRBD2, with 5 bases matching. The DNA sequence is given as TGTGCCATCAGTGAGTCCAGCGGCCAAGAGACCCAGTACTTC. This codes for CAISESSGQETQYF.